One and the same sample provided the 6 T cell receptor beta chains below, sequenced in a study of beta chain features in type 1 diabetes. All of the isolated RNA was reverse transcribed, so expressed TCRB transcripts were sequenced. The method was immunoSEQ multiplex PCR; TCRdb's version includes in-frame clones alone and lacks a portion of them. Of more than 95,000 clones listed, 17% are singletons. General study findings and limits: Moderate yet significant TCRB CDR3 shortening was seen in Type 1 diabetes patients in all four CD4+ subsets.

Their specific antigens are unknown. Material for sequencing was central memory CD4+ T cells from blood. Receptors were obtained from a man aged 18 to 29 with type 1 diabetes.

The chain recombines TRBV7-9 with TRBJ2-1, with D hard to call. Germline V gene sequence: CDR1 SEHNR, CDR2 FQNEAQ (reference sequence). CDR3 length equals 13 residues. V lost 3 bases and J lost 7, with 10 bases in between. CDR3 loop: CASSLSWVNEQFF. DNA for the CDR3: TGTGCCAGCAGCTTGAGTTGGGTGAATGAGCAGTTCTTC. Combining the CDR3 with reference TRBV7-9 and TRBJ2-1 gives the whole variable domain DTGVSQNPRHKITKRGQNVTFRCDPISEHNRLYWYRQTLGQGPEFLTYFQNEAQLEKSRLLSDRFSAERPKGSFSTLEIQRTEQGDSAMYLCASSLSWVNEQFFGPGTRLTVL.

The chain recombines TRBV29-1 with TRBJ1-4, with unresolved D. V was clipped by 7 bases and J by 2 bases, with 11 bases between them. This CDR3 contains 13 residues. Germline CDR1 and CDR2: SQVTM and ANQGSEA. For the CDR3, the DNA is TGCAGCGGGGGAGGTACCACTAATGAAAAACTGTTTTTT. Translating gives CSGGGTTNEKLFF. The full variable domain, rest sourced from reference TRBV29-1 and TRBJ1-4, is SAVISQKPSRDICQRGTSLTIQCQVDSQVTMMFWYRQQPGQSLTLIATANQGSEATYESGFVIDKFPISRPNLTFSTLTVSNMSPEDSSIYLCSGGGTTNEKLFFGSGTQLSVL.

The chain recombines TRBV7-2 with TRBJ1-6; no firm D call. In germline, CDR1 is SGHTA, CDR2 FQGNSA. The CDR3 is made up of 12 amino acids. V shed 4 bases and J shed 2 bases, with 0 bases lying between them. For the CDR3, the DNA is TGTGCCAGCAGCTCCTATAATTCACCCCTCCACTTT. Translated, it gives CASSSYNSPLHF.

Of note for this clone: Other nucleotide sequences from this sample produce the same CDR3. The genes are TRBV7-2 and TRBJ2-3; 11 bases agree with TRBD2. From germline, CDR1 is SGHTA and CDR2 FQGNSA. CDR3 length equals 16 residues. The ends lost 4 bases at V and 2 bases at J; junction bases unmatched: 5. CDR3 protein: CASSSGLAGNTDTQYF. CDR3 DNA sequence: TGTGCCAGCAGCTCCGGACTAGCGGGTAACACAGATACGCAGTATTTT.

Only a few counts were recorded for this clone. This chain joins TRBV18 and TRBJ1-4; no definite D call. The CDR3 is made up of 13 amino acids. CDR1 KGHSH and CDR2 LQKENI come from the germline V gene. Trimming pared 4 bases from V and 7 bases from J, leaving 10 bases between. The CDR3: CASSLDAGEKLFF. The DNA of the CDR3 is TGTGCCAGCTCACTGGACGCTGGTGAAAAACTGTTTTTT.

This clone has just a few counts. The V call is TRBV4-3, the J call TRBJ2-7, with 14 bases matching TRBD2. The CDR3 is made up of 16 amino acids. CDR1 is LGHNA and CDR2 is YSLEER in the germline V gene. V was clipped by 0 bases and J by 9 bases; unmatched bases: 7. CDR3 in amino acids: CASSQDPGLAGAVQYF. Here the CDR3 DNA reads TGCGCCAGCAGCCAAGATCCGGGACTAGCGGGGGCGGTGCAGTACTTC.